This T cell receptor beta chain was captured in a study of T-cell reconstitution after alpha-beta-depleted transplantation in children. The CDR3 spans 13 residues. Germline CDR1 MDHEN, CDR2 SYDVKM. Trimming took off 6 bases at V and 6 bases at J, with 14 bases between the two ends. This clonotype showed up many times. Preparing the TCRbeta library involved the use of unique molecular identifiers. TCRdb itself ran the PCR reads through MiXCR, one entry per CDR3 protein. The profile shows about 590,000 distinct CDR3 sequences, roughly 13% of them singletons. The TCR was taken from a male patient between 10 and 17 years old who had a stem cell transplant for acute myeloid leukemia, so the T cells may come from the graft donor. V usage is TRBV28 and J usage is TRBJ2-5; D call uncertain. This sample comprised PBMCs, mostly from graft donor cells, obtained 360 days after TCRalphabeta/CD19-depleted stem cell transplant. CDR3 nucleotide sequence: TGTGCCAGCAGCCCGCAAAGCACAAAGACCCAGTACTTC. Translating it yields CASSPQSTKTQYF. Supplemented by reference TRBV28 and TRBJ2-5, the full variable domain reads DVKVTQSSRYLVKRTGEKVFLECVQDMDHENMFWYRQDPGLGLRLIYFSYDVKMKEKGDIPEGYSVSREKKERFSLILESASTNQTSMYLCASSPQSTKTQYFGPGTRLLVL.